The next 22 T cell receptor beta chains were all read from a single sample in a study of T cell responses to AZD1222 COVID-19 vaccine (TCRdb year 2021). Libraries were prepared through the immunoSEQ multiplex PCR assay. This immuneACCESS table, as held by TCRdb, lists in-frame sequences with V and J called but not all clones. Of the missing ones, under half trace to an unresolved V gene in checked studies; the others have no known cause. A total of 130,000 to 150,000 clones appear in this sample, 82% of them only once. About 4% of the sample lies in the top ten. The meaning of the sample's time point label: baseline before first vaccination. The intended sense of this specimen's treatment or condition label: meningococcal conjugate vaccine given as trial control. Sequenced here: peripheral blood, sampled on day 0 of MenACWY control vaccination. The receptors were sampled from an adult in good health.

A single count supports this clone. The V and J genes are TRBV27 and TRBJ2-2; TRBD1 might be the D (5 bases). There are 15 residues in the CDR3. V lost 3 bases and J lost 2, with 10 bases in between. Looked up from germline, CDR1 is MNHEY and CDR2 is SMNVEV (reference sequence). Written as DNA, the CDR3 is TGTGCCAGCAGTTTGCTAGGGGTCAACACCGGGGAGCTGTTTTTT. Its translation: CASSLLGVNTGELFF.

The chain recombines TRBV7-2 with TRBJ2-7, with D possibly TRBD2 on 5 matching bases. The germline V gene encodes CDR1 SGHTA and CDR2 FQGNSA. The V gene lost 2 bases and the J gene lost 6 bases, with 14 bases spanning the gap. The CDR3 consists of 14 residues. The CDR3 protein is CASSLYGVISEQYV. For the CDR3, the DNA is TGTGCCAGCAGCTTATACGGGGTAATAAGCGAGCAGTACGTC.

The CDR3 reads CASSDLGRGEGANVLTF. CDR3 bases: TGTGCCAGCAGTGATTTGGGCAGGGGAGAGGGGGCCAACGTCCTGACTTTC. This chain joins TRBV2 and TRBJ2-6; D may be TRBD1 (6 bases). The CDR3 loop spans 17 amino acids. The ends were cut back, 3 bases at V and 4 bases at J, with 16 bases in the middle. Germline V lookup: CDR1 SNHLY, CDR2 FYNNEI.

This clone was seen ten or more times. V and J are TRBV30 and TRBJ1-2, with unresolved D. This CDR3 is 11 amino acids long. The V gene's germline CDR1 is GTSNPN and CDR2 SVGIG (reference sequence). The V end was cut by 5 bases, the J end by 7 bases, with 11 bases between. The CDR3 DNA sequence: TGTGCCTGGGCCCGGACGCTTGGCTACACCTTC. Protein product: CAWARTLGYTF.

V and J are TRBV18 and TRBJ1-5; maybe TRBD1 (5 bases). The ends were cut back, 3 bases at V and 2 bases at J, with 8 bases in the middle. This CDR3 has 14 amino acids. CDR1 KGHSH and CDR2 LQKENI come from the germline V gene. The CDR3 coding sequence is TGTGCCAGCTCACCTGACAGCCGCAATCAGCCCCAGCATTTT. As protein: CASSPDSRNQPQHF.

This clone was observed a handful of times. The gene calls are TRBV9 and TRBJ1-3; D gene uncertain. The CDR3 is made up of 14 amino acids. Per germline, CDR1 SGDLS and CDR2 YYNGEE. Trimming pared 4 bases from V and 0 bases from J, leaving 8 bases between. Written as DNA, the CDR3 is TGTGCCAGCAGCCTAGTTGACTCTGGAAACACCATATATTTT. Translation: CASSLVDSGNTIYF.

The chain recombines TRBV3-1 (or the pseudogene TRBV3-2) with TRBJ2-4; the D gene is possibly TRBD2 (5 bases). This CDR3 is built from 17 residues. Trimming stripped 0 bases from V and 0 bases from J, with 12 bases between. Germline V gene data show CDR1 as LGHDT and CDR2 as YNNKEL (reference sequence). This CDR3 reads CASSQEGVATAKNIQYF. CDR3 in DNA: TGTGCCAGCAGCCAAGAAGGAGTAGCGACAGCCAAAAACATTCAGTACTTC.

Details on this clone: An end of the junction differs from the germline gene, which may be a read error. The V and J genes are TRBV19 and TRBJ1-5; D gene unclear. The CDR3 runs to 13 residues. From germline, CDR1 is LNHDA and CDR2 SQIVND (reference sequence). In DNA, the CDR3 is TGTGCCAGTAGTATAGAGGGGAATCGGCCCCAGCATTTT. This gives the protein CASSIEGNRPQHF.

This clone was detected only once. The chain links TRBV5-1 to TRBJ2-7; D is unclear. Trimming left V 1 base short and J 2 bases short, with 10 bases between. CDR1 is SGHRS and CDR2 is YFSETQ in the germline V gene. The CDR3 totals 14 residues. In DNA form, the CDR3 reads TGCGCCAGCAGCTTGAGTGACGTTGCCTACGAGCAGTACTTC. It yields the protein CASSLSDVAYEQYF.

This chain links TRBV6-1 with TRBJ1-2, with unresolved D. Germline lookup yields CDR1 MNHNS and CDR2 SASEGT. CDR3 length: 16 amino acids. Trimming took 0 bases from V and 7 from J, leaving 18 bases between them. DNA for the CDR3: TGTGCCAGCAGTGAAGCGCTTCTGTTTTGGGTTGGTGGCTACACCTTC. This codes for CASSEALLFWVGGYTF.

This chain links TRBV28 with TRBJ1-6; possibly TRBD1 for D (5 bases). Trimming left V 8 bases short and J 6 bases short, with 14 bases between. Germline-derived CDR1 and CDR2 are MDHEN and SYDVKM. This CDR3 has 14 residues. CDR3 loop: CASSEGRANSPLHF. DNA of the CDR3: TGTGCCAGCTCCGAGGGACGGGCTAATTCACCCCTCCACTTT.

The chain links TRBV24-1 to TRBJ1-4; no clear D gene. The CDR3 consists of 12 residues. V lost 12 bases to trimming and J lost 4 bases, with 11 bases between them. Germline V lookup: CDR1 KGHDR, CDR2 SFDVKD. The DNA for the CDR3 is TGTGCCCCCGCGGTTTTTAATGAAAAACTGTTTTTT. Encoded protein: CAPAVFNEKLFF.

For the CDR3, the DNA is TGTGCCAGCAGTTTGAGGGACAGGGGTAGGCAGTACGTC. As protein: CASSLRDRGRQYV. The chain joins TRBV28 to TRBJ2-7; 10 bases match TRBD1. V trimming: 3 bases; J trimming: 9 bases; junction bases outside the gene matches: 5. Germline V gene lookup returns CDR1 MDHEN and CDR2 SYDVKM. The CDR3 runs to 13 residues.

This chain connects TRBV12-3 or TRBV12-4 to TRBJ1-1; perhaps TRBD1 as D (5 bases). Trimming stripped 5 bases from V and 4 bases from J, with 11 bases between. The length of the CDR3 is 13 residues. CDR3 in DNA: TGTGCCAGCAGTCACCCGGGGGGCACTGAAGCTTTCTTT. Protein sequence: CASSHPGGTEAFF.

This clone was seen just once. The V call is TRBV5-4, the J call TRBJ2-5, with 10 bases that match TRBD1. With V trimmed by 4 bases and J by 6 bases, 18 bases remained unmatched. In germline, CDR1 is SGHNT, CDR2 YYREEE (reference sequence). CDR3 size: 18 residues. CDR3 loop: CASSPGTGALIWGQTQYF. The CDR3 DNA reads TGTGCCAGCAGCCCCGGGACAGGGGCCCTAATTTGGGGTCAGACCCAGTACTTC.

This clone turned up a few times. This chain links TRBV5-6 with TRBJ1-1; no clear D. The CDR3 spans 17 residues. Trimming took off 2 bases at V and 3 bases at J, with 20 bases between the two ends. Germline V lookup: CDR1 SGHDT, CDR2 YYEEEE. CDR3 protein: CASSLGPRTGRDTEAFF. The CDR3 region has the DNA TGTGCCAGCAGCTTAGGACCACGGACGGGTAGGGACACTGAAGCTTTCTTT.

The chain combines TRBV10-3 with TRBJ2-1; D uncertain. The length of the CDR3 is 11 residues. Trimming cost V 0 bases and J 10 bases, with 4 bases left between them. Per the germline V gene, CDR1 is ENHRY and CDR2 is SYGVKD. The CDR3 is CAISESGEQFF. For the CDR3, the DNA is TGTGCCATCAGTGAGTCAGGGGAGCAGTTCTTC.

The chain is built from TRBV6-5 and TRBJ1-2; D not certain. Germline assignment: CDR1 MNHEY and CDR2 SVGAGI. The ends were cut back, 8 bases at V and 0 bases at J, with 16 bases in the middle. The CDR3 runs to 15 residues. The CDR3 reads CASRGVLPTNYGYTF. Here the CDR3 DNA reads TGTGCCAGCCGGGGAGTACTCCCCACTAACTATGGCTACACCTTC.

V is TRBV10-3 and J is TRBJ1-5; no clear D gene. V was cut by 6 bases and J by 3 bases, with 12 bases left in between. In germline, CDR1 is ENHRY, CDR2 SYGVKD. CDR3 length: 14 amino acids. The chain's CDR3 is CAIRGDGTNQPQHF. The CDR3 DNA follows: TGTGCCATCAGGGGAGACGGAACCAATCAGCCCCAGCATTTT.

J is TRBJ2-3 and V is TRBV7-2; 9 nucleotides match TRBD2. Looked up from germline, CDR1 is SGHTA and CDR2 is FQGNSA. The V segment lost 1 base and the J segment 3 bases; nucleotides outside the gene matches: 11. The CDR3 covers 18 residues. The CDR3 DNA is TGTGCCAGCAGCTTAGTTGCTAGCGGGGCCGCAACAACAGATACGCAGTATTTT. Protein: CASSLVASGAATTDTQYF.

The V gene is TRBV12-3 or TRBV12-4, the J gene TRBJ2-1; D might be TRBD1 (6 bases). The CDR3 covers 13 residues. V was clipped by 8 bases and J by 4 bases, with 12 bases between them. The CDR3 loop reads CASGQQIYNEQFF. CDR3 coding DNA: TGTGCCAGCGGACAGCAGATATACAATGAGCAGTTCTTC.

The count of this clone is one. Different DNA sequences within this sample yield the same CDR3. The rearrangement links TRBV18 to TRBJ2-7; D gene uncertain. Germline CDR1 KGHSH, CDR2 LQKENI. V lost 3 bases, J lost 1 base, and 4 bases lay in between. The CDR3 loop spans 12 amino acids. The CDR3 region is CASSPSSYEQYF. In nucleotides, the CDR3 is TGTGCCAGCTCACCCTCGTCCTACGAGCAGTACTTC.